This T cell receptor (beta chain) was recovered during a study of shared clonotypes between healthy human individuals. Clones were sequenced by immunoSEQ multiplex PCR, and TCRdb holds only the in-frame ones, with some missing. The data hold nearly 2 million clones, with 85% to 95% observed a single time. Germline-derived CDR1 and CDR2 are MNHEY and SMNVEV (reference sequence). The CDR3 runs to 14 residues. V was pared by 3 bases and J by 5 bases, with 10 bases between. CD45RO-negative, CCR7-selected cells formed the naive CD8 fraction, which excluded terminally differentiated effector memory CD45RA+ cells.

The source is a young man in good health. The chain couples TRBV27 to TRBJ2-2; possible D gene TRBD2, 5 bases. Sample: naive CD8+ T cells sorted from blood. Written as DNA, the CDR3 is TGTGCCAGCAGTTTTAGACTAAAGACCGGGGAGCTGTTTTTT. Its protein is CASSFRLKTGELFF.